Below, one T cell receptor (beta chain) is given with its context. This clonotype was seen once. The target of this receptor is not known. No base quality information exists; no much larger clone differs at one position. The library relied on PCR. The sequencing machine was an Illumina HiSeq 2500. TCR library preparation used molecular barcoding, with unique molecular identifiers applied to normalize quantification of the TCRbeta repertoire. The public reads were reprocessed in TCRdb via fastp at Q25 and MiXCR, keeping in-frame beta chains. For every CDR3 protein sequence, its rows merge into one entry that carries the most common genes and DNA. The sample table shows about 500,000 distinct CDR3 sequences, and about 31% are seen once. Around 2.3% of the sample goes to the ten largest clones. The data originate from a study of T-cell reconstitution after alpha-beta-depleted transplantation in children (dated by TCRdb to 2016 to 2018). Regarding the complete study: Using TCR repertoire profiling, the study quantitatively followed how T-cell immune reconstitution unfolded in children after TCRalphabeta/CD19-depleted allogeneic hematopoietic cell transplantation.

Spanning cysteine to phenylalanine, the CDR3 consists of 16 amino acids. Only the CDR3 part of the read is kept: 48 bases, read in frame from the first base. Taken from the germline V gene, the CDR1 and CDR2 loops are MNHEY and SVGEGT. V is cut back by 2 bases and J by 0 bases, with 4 bases in the junction unmatched. The rearrangement combines TRBV6-2 or TRBV6-3 with TRBJ1-1, with 9 bases in between that match TRBD1. The clonotype was recovered from a human donor who donated a stem cell graft to a child with aplastic anemia. The input for sequencing was PBMCs from the stem cell graft donor, taken from the stem cell graft. The base sequence is TGTGCCAGCAGTTACACAGGGGGCTCCATGAACACTGAAGCTTTCTTT. Its translation reads: CASSYTGGSMNTEAFF.